This T cell receptor beta chain emerged from a study of cytomegalovirus exposure and HLA in healthy donors. Study results and caveats: Productive rates of about 87% or about 30% were seen for most TCR beta V segments in an earlier analysis.

60 Vbeta and 13 Jbeta primers were used in PCR. Method: immunoSEQ multiplex PCR; TCRdb's copy keeps in-frame clones and lacks some. Of roughly 190,000 clones listed, roughly 83% are singletons. CDR1 and CDR2 (germline): LNHDA, SQIVND (reference sequence). This CDR3 has 14 residues. The V end was cut by 6 bases, the J end by 7 bases, with 18 bases between. Regarding this clone: Its antigen remains unidentified.

This clonotype was obtained from a woman aged 50 to 65 in good health and CMV-seronegative. Sequenced: PBMCs. The gene calls are TRBV19 and TRBJ1-2, with D perhaps matching TRBD1 (6 bases). Here the CDR3 reads CASRSGGQRGGYTF. In DNA form, the CDR3 reads TGTGCCAGTAGGTCCGGGGGGCAGCGAGGTGGCTACACCTTC.